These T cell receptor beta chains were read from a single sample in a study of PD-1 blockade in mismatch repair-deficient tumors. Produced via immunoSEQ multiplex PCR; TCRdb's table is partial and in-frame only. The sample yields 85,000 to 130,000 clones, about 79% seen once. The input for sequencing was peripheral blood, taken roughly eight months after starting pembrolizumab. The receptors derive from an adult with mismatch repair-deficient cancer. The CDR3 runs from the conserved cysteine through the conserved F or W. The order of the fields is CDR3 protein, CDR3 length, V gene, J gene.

CDR3 protein: CASFLYGYTF
CDR3 length: 10
V gene: TRBV25-1
J gene: TRBJ1-2

CDR3 protein: CSVEDQPGGFGDGYTF
CDR3 length: 16
V gene: TRBV29-1
J gene: TRBJ1-2

CDR3 protein: CASSYSEGGNTEAFF
CDR3 length: 15
V gene: TRBV6-6
J gene: TRBJ1-1

CDR3 protein: CASAKRQNSYNEQFF
CDR3 length: 15
V gene: TRBV27
J gene: TRBJ2-1

CDR3 protein: CASSFGGSTSGRKVQYF
CDR3 length: 17
V gene: TRBV27
J gene: TRBJ2-7

CDR3 protein: CASSEYFPGSGDNTEAFF
CDR3 length: 18
V gene: TRBV25-1
J gene: TRBJ1-1

CDR3 protein: CASSLPDRGAGANVLTF
CDR3 length: 17
V gene: TRBV21-1
J gene: TRBJ2-6

CDR3 protein: CASSLESVNEQFF
CDR3 length: 13
V gene: TRBV7-8
J gene: TRBJ2-1

CDR3 protein: CASSLMGGTETQYF
CDR3 length: 14
V gene: TRBV7-2
J gene: TRBJ2-5

CDR3 protein: CASSTGGAEGPYNEQFF
CDR3 length: 17
V gene: TRBV5-4
J gene: TRBJ2-1

CDR3 protein: CASGWGGQSRSPNTEAFF
CDR3 length: 18
V gene: TRBV12-5
J gene: TRBJ1-1

CDR3 protein: CASSQGGIGSGSIQYF
CDR3 length: 16
V gene: TRBV4-3
J gene: TRBJ2-3

CDR3 protein: CASSPGTVAEQYF
CDR3 length: 13
V gene: TRBV27
J gene: TRBJ2-7

CDR3 protein: CASSQTSASYEQYF
CDR3 length: 14
V gene: TRBV4-1
J gene: TRBJ2-7

CDR3 protein: CASSLVQGEAPDTQYF
CDR3 length: 16
V gene: TRBV5-6
J gene: TRBJ2-3

CDR3 protein: CSVEVRGLGDTQYF
CDR3 length: 14
V gene: TRBV29-1
J gene: TRBJ2-3

CDR3 protein: CASGRGSYEQYF
CDR3 length: 12
V gene: TRBV2
J gene: TRBJ2-7

CDR3 protein: CASTLRGAGELFF
CDR3 length: 13
V gene: TRBV2
J gene: TRBJ2-2

CDR3 protein: CASSQEGRETQYF
CDR3 length: 13
V gene: TRBV14
J gene: TRBJ2-5

CDR3 protein: CSASWGTEAFF
CDR3 length: 11
V gene: TRBV20-1
J gene: TRBJ1-1

CDR3 protein: CASSGEKREDGYGYTF
CDR3 length: 16
V gene: TRBV2
J gene: TRBJ1-2

CDR3 protein: CASSLVSGTKNEKLFF
CDR3 length: 16
V gene: TRBV7-9
J gene: TRBJ1-4

CDR3 protein: CAWSGGGRGSSYNEQFF
CDR3 length: 17
V gene: TRBV30
J gene: TRBJ2-1

CDR3 protein: CASSLDPGPRQPQHF
CDR3 length: 15
V gene: TRBV11-2
J gene: TRBJ1-5

CDR3 protein: CASSLVGTDQETQYF
CDR3 length: 15
V gene: TRBV5-1
J gene: TRBJ2-5

CDR3 protein: CASSLENGGGKLFF
CDR3 length: 14
V gene: TRBV7-9
J gene: TRBJ1-4

CDR3 protein: CASSPPGAGELFF
CDR3 length: 13
V gene: TRBV13
J gene: TRBJ2-2

CDR3 protein: CASSVGFWDRSMNTEAFF
CDR3 length: 18
V gene: TRBV19
J gene: TRBJ1-1

CDR3 protein: CASSEDWTGRMNTEAFF
CDR3 length: 17
V gene: TRBV6-1
J gene: TRBJ1-1

CDR3 protein: CASSLGLPSEGYGYTF
CDR3 length: 16
V gene: TRBV27
J gene: TRBJ1-2

CDR3 protein: CASSFPRLGGETQYF
CDR3 length: 15
V gene: TRBV11-3
J gene: TRBJ2-5

CDR3 protein: CASSLSGSMEYQPQHF
CDR3 length: 16
V gene: TRBV28
J gene: TRBJ1-5

CDR3 protein: CASSLSPAGTGNTIYF
CDR3 length: 16
V gene: TRBV7-2
J gene: TRBJ1-3

CDR3 protein: CASSGGGRGEAFF
CDR3 length: 13
V gene: TRBV7-8
J gene: TRBJ1-1

CDR3 protein: CSVVAGNYEQYF
CDR3 length: 12
V gene: TRBV29-1
J gene: TRBJ2-7

CDR3 protein: CASSLVQGRSIDGYTF
CDR3 length: 16
V gene: TRBV5-1
J gene: TRBJ1-2

CDR3 protein: CASSSAKNIQYF
CDR3 length: 12
V gene: TRBV27
J gene: TRBJ2-4

CDR3 protein: CASVQGTIYNEQFF
CDR3 length: 14
V gene: TRBV7-9
J gene: TRBJ2-1

CDR3 protein: CASRDSGQGRNIQYF
CDR3 length: 15
V gene: TRBV6-1
J gene: TRBJ2-4

CDR3 protein: CASKEGLGEQFF
CDR3 length: 12
V gene: TRBV10-2
J gene: TRBJ2-1

CDR3 protein: CASSPQEAYEQYF
CDR3 length: 13
V gene: TRBV4-2
J gene: TRBJ2-7

CDR3 protein: CASSGAGGPGYTGELFF
CDR3 length: 17
V gene: TRBV4-3
J gene: TRBJ2-2

CDR3 protein: CASKGTGNTGELFF
CDR3 length: 14
V gene: TRBV28
J gene: TRBJ2-2

CDR3 protein: CASSLVSGAGEQYF
CDR3 length: 14
V gene: TRBV4-2
J gene: TRBJ2-7

CDR3 protein: CASSPYSSASGNTIYF
CDR3 length: 16
V gene: TRBV18
J gene: TRBJ1-3

CDR3 protein: CASSLRPGVPGELFF
CDR3 length: 15
V gene: TRBV11-3
J gene: TRBJ2-2

CDR3 protein: CASSVTGRSAEAFF
CDR3 length: 14
V gene: TRBV19
J gene: TRBJ1-1

CDR3 protein: CASSLKEFSNEQFF
CDR3 length: 14
V gene: TRBV7-9
J gene: TRBJ2-1

CDR3 protein: CASSGQLNTEAFF
CDR3 length: 13
V gene: TRBV27
J gene: TRBJ1-1

CDR3 protein: CASSYSWGSGNTIYF
CDR3 length: 15
V gene: TRBV6-5
J gene: TRBJ1-3

CDR3 protein: CASAVLSRNQPQHF
CDR3 length: 14
V gene: TRBV6-6
J gene: TRBJ1-5

CDR3 protein: CASSPNIYEQYF
CDR3 length: 12
V gene: TRBV7-9
J gene: TRBJ2-7

CDR3 protein: CASSGGTSGRAGNEQFF
CDR3 length: 17
V gene: TRBV2
J gene: TRBJ2-1

CDR3 protein: CASSLIGGTDTQYF
CDR3 length: 14
V gene: TRBV7-7
J gene: TRBJ2-3

CDR3 protein: CASSLGSPDTGELFF
CDR3 length: 15
V gene: TRBV7-1
J gene: TRBJ2-2